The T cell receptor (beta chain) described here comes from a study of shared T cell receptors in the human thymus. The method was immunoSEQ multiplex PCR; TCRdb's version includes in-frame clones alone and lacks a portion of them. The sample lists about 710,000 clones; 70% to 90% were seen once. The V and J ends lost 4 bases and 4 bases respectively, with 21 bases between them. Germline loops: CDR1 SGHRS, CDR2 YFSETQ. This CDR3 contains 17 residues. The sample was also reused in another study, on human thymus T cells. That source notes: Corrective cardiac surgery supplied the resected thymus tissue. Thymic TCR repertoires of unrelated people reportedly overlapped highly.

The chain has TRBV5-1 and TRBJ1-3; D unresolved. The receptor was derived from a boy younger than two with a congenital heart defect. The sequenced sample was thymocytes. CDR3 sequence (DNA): TGCGCCAGCAGCCCCCGGGAGAGGGCAATTTTGGGAAACACCATATATTTT. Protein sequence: CASSPRERAILGNTIYF.